The 7 T cell receptor beta chains listed next were all sequenced from one sample in a study of blood T cell repertoires in COVID-19 (dated by TCRdb to 2018 to 2020). The library was produced with the immunoSEQ multiplex PCR assay. TCRdb holds this immuneACCESS table with in-frame rearrangements only. Some clones are missing; in checked studies, unresolved V genes explain under half, and the rest has no known cause. The sample contains under 300,000 clones, approximately 84% of them found a single time. Together, the top ten hold more than 1.4% of the sample. Sequencing used peripheral blood. Source of these receptors: a human donor with COVID-19, enrolled during active disease. The donor label of this sample is uncertain.

The rearrangement uses TRBV28 and TRBJ1-5; D may be TRBD1 (6 bases). CDR1 MDHEN and CDR2 SYDVKM come from the germline V gene. CDR3 length: 15 amino acids. V lost 5 bases, J lost 3 bases, and 14 bases lay in between. The CDR3: CASSPWDTDNQPQHF. CDR3 coding DNA: TGTGCCAGCAGTCCATGGGACACCGACAATCAGCCCCAGCATTTT.

This chain uses TRBV13 with TRBJ2-1, with D unclear. In germline, CDR1 is PRHDT, CDR2 FYEKMQ (reference sequence). This CDR3 has 15 residues. Trimming took off 0 bases at V and 3 bases at J, with 9 bases between the two ends. CDR3 DNA: TGTGCCAGCAGCTTAGGACGCCTATACTACAATGAGCAGTTCTTC. It encodes CASSLGRLYYNEQFF.

This clone turned up a few times. V usage is TRBV6-6 and J usage is TRBJ1-4; 7 bases fit TRBD1. V was clipped by 7 bases and J by 8 bases; unmatched bases: 10. The CDR3 totals 14 residues. CDR1 and CDR2 (germline): MNHNY, SVGAGI (reference sequence). The CDR3: CASNTDRRPEKLFF. The CDR3, as DNA: TGTGCCAGCAATACGGACAGGAGGCCGGAAAAACTGTTTTTT.

The chain carries TRBV19 and TRBJ2-1; perhaps TRBD2 as D (7 bases). V was pared by 3 bases and J by 13 bases, with 16 bases between. The CDR3 contains 13 residues. Germline CDR1 reads LNHDA; CDR2 reads SQIVND (reference sequence). CDR3 amino acids: CASSIGGAGLQFF. The CDR3 DNA sequence: TGTGCCAGTAGTATTGGGGGGGCGGGCCTTCAGTTCTTC.

The rearrangement uses TRBV19 and TRBJ1-1; D remains ambiguous. The CDR3 loop spans 15 amino acids. With 7 bases removed from V and 1 base from J, the gap between germline ends came to 16 bases. The germline V gene has CDR1 LNHDA and CDR2 SQIVND (reference sequence). In DNA, the CDR3 is TGTGCCAGTACCCTAACCCCAGGCTCGAACACTGAAGCTTTCTTT. Its translation is CASTLTPGSNTEAFF. The full variable domain, its missing parts supplied by reference TRBV19 and TRBJ1-1, is DGGITQSPKYLFRKEGQNVTLSCEQNLNHDAMYWYRQDPGQGLRLIYYSQIVNDFQKGDIAEGYSVSREKKESFPLTVTSAQKNPTAFYLCASTLTPGSNTEAFFGQGTRLTVV.

The CDR3 spells CGARREIETQYF. Written as DNA, the CDR3 is TGCGGGGCTAGGCGGGAGATAGAGACCCAGTACTTC. The chain employs TRBV29-1 and TRBJ2-5; 7 nucleotides match TRBD2. This CDR3 is built from 12 residues. Germline V lookup: CDR1 SQVTM, CDR2 ANQGSEA.

The chain couples TRBV7-9 to TRBJ2-3; D gene uncertain. This CDR3 comprises 13 residues. V was trimmed by 1 base and J by 7 bases, leaving 9 bases between them. The germline V gene has CDR1 SEHNR and CDR2 FQNEAQ (reference sequence). The CDR3 region has the DNA TGTGCCAGCAGCTTAGAACATGGCTATACGCAGTATTTT. Translated, it gives CASSLEHGYTQYF.